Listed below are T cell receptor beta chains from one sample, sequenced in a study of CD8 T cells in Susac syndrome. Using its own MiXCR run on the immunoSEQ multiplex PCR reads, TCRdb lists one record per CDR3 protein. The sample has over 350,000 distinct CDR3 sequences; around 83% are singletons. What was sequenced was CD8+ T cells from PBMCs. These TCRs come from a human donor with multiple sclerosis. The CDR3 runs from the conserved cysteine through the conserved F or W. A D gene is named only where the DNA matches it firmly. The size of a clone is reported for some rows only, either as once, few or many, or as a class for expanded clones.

CDR3 protein: CASSGPDYGYTF
CDR3 DNA: TGTGCCAGCAGTGGTCCCGACTATGGCTACACCTTC
J gene: TRBJ1-2
D gene: -
V gene: TRBV2
clone size: -

CDR3 protein: CATRGGGDNYEQYF
CDR3 DNA: TGTGCCACCCGAGGGGGGGGCGATAACTACGAGCAGTACTTC
J gene: TRBJ2-7
D gene: -
V gene: TRBV24-1
clone size: -

CDR3 protein: CATSRDSEREGLLYEQYF
CDR3 DNA: TGTGCCACCAGCAGAGATAGCGAGCGGGAGGGCCTCCTATACGAGCAGTACTTC
J gene: TRBJ2-7
D gene: TRBD2
V gene: TRBV15
clone size: -

CDR3 protein: CASQFESGVYNEQFF
CDR3 DNA: TGTGCCAGCCAGTTTGAGAGCGGGGTCTACAATGAGCAGTTCTTC
J gene: TRBJ2-1
D gene: TRBD2
V gene: TRBV28
clone size: -

CDR3 protein: CASSMTGGFGTEAFF
CDR3 DNA: TGTGCCAGCAGTATGACAGGGGGCTTTGGGACTGAAGCTTTCTTT
J gene: TRBJ1-1
D gene: TRBD1
V gene: TRBV27
clone size: -

CDR3 protein: CASTSGPSIPDTQYF
CDR3 DNA: TGCGCCAGCACCTCGGGACCCAGCATACCAGATACGCAGTATTTT
J gene: TRBJ2-3
D gene: -
V gene: TRBV4-1
clone size: -

CDR3 protein: CASSSTGLLYF
CDR3 DNA: TGTGCCAGCAGTTCGACAGGGTTGCTGTACTTC
J gene: TRBJ2-4
D gene: TRBD1
V gene: TRBV27
clone size: -

CDR3 protein: CATSQDRGLGQPQHF
CDR3 DNA: TGTGCCACCAGCCAAGATAGGGGTCTTGGTCAGCCCCAGCATTTT
J gene: TRBJ1-5
D gene: -
V gene: TRBV15
clone size: -

CDR3 protein: CASSLGTGITDTQYF
CDR3 DNA: TGTGCCAGCAGTTTGGGGACAGGGATCACAGATACGCAGTATTTT
J gene: TRBJ2-3
D gene: TRBD1
V gene: TRBV27
clone size: -

CDR3 protein: CASSPRGQGAEQYF
CDR3 DNA: TGTGCCAGCAGTCCCAGGGGGCAGGGTGCCGAGCAGTACTTC
J gene: TRBJ2-7
D gene: TRBD1
V gene: TRBV28
clone size: -

CDR3 protein: CASSERGEAYNEQFF
CDR3 DNA: TGTGCCAGCAGTGAGCGGGGTGAGGCCTACAATGAGCAGTTCTTC
J gene: TRBJ2-1
D gene: -
V gene: TRBV6-1
clone size: few

CDR3 protein: CASSFLLGQGNTGELFF
CDR3 DNA: TGTGCCAGCAGCTTCTTGTTGGGACAGGGGAACACCGGGGAGCTGTTTTTT
J gene: TRBJ2-2
D gene: TRBD1
V gene: TRBV5-6
clone size: -

CDR3 protein: CASSPGYEQYF
CDR3 DNA: TGTGCCAGCAGCCCGGGCTACGAGCAGTACTTC
J gene: TRBJ2-7
D gene: -
V gene: TRBV27
clone size: many

CDR3 protein: CASRGGHNTGELFF
CDR3 DNA: TGTGCCAGCAGAGGGGGGCACAACACCGGGGAGCTGTTTTTT
J gene: TRBJ2-2
D gene: -
V gene: TRBV6-4
clone size: -

CDR3 protein: CSVESGRSYGYTF
CDR3 DNA: TGCAGCGTTGAGTCGGGTCGATCGTATGGCTACACCTTC
J gene: TRBJ1-2
D gene: -
V gene: TRBV29-1
clone size: -

CDR3 protein: CAWTDTRGYGYTF
CDR3 DNA: TGTGCCTGGACGGACACCAGGGGCTATGGCTACACCTTC
J gene: TRBJ1-2
D gene: -
V gene: TRBV30
clone size: -